The TCR beta chain described here comes from a study of T cells in Graves' hyperthyroidism and ophthalmopathy. Amplification yielded TCR beta CDR3 regions, with RNA transcripts as the source. First-round RT-PCR with HTBI primers amplified the TCR CDR3 region. TCRdb re-called the multiplex PCR reads through MiXCR, storing one row per CDR3 protein. The repertoire holds fewer than 500,000 distinct CDR3 sequences, with roughly 14% as singletons. Trimming pared 5 bases from V and 2 bases from J, leaving 10 bases between. The length of the CDR3 is 12 residues. Germline CDR1 reads DFQATT; CDR2 reads SNEGSKA (reference sequence). Hyperthyroidism in the patients, aged 18 to 65, was newly diagnosed and under 2 months in duration. This clonotype was seen repeatedly, ten times or more.

Sample: blood. The receptor was isolated from a man in his thirties or forties with Graves' hyperthyroidism that later progressed to Graves' ophthalmopathy. The rearrangement links TRBV20-1 to TRBJ2-7; TRBD1 is a possible D gene (5 bases). The CDR3 nucleotides read TGCAGTGCTTTCTTGGACACCTACGAGCAGTACTTC. Translating it yields CSAFLDTYEQYF.